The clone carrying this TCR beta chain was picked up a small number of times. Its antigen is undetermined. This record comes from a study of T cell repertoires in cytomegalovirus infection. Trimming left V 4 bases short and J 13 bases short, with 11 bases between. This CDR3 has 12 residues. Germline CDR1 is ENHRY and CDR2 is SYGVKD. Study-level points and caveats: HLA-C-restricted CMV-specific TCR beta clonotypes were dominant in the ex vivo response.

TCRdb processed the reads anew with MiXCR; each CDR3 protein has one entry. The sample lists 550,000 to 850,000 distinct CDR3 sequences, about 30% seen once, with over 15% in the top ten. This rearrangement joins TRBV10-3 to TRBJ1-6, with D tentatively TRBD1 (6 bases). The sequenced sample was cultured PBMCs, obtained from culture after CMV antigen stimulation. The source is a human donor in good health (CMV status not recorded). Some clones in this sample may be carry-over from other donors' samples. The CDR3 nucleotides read TGTGCCATCAGTGGGGACAAGCTCCCCCTCCACTTT. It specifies CAISGDKLPLHF.